This T cell receptor (beta chain) originates from a study of T cell changes during pregnancy in multiple sclerosis. The germline gives CDR1 SGDLS, CDR2 YYNGEE. This CDR3 is built from 15 residues. Trimming took 0 bases from V and 0 from J, leaving 10 bases between them. The table came from immunoSEQ multiplex PCR; TCRdb's copy has only in-frame clones and leaves some out. The data show 70,000 or so clones, 91% seen once. This clonotype was obtained from a female donor in good health, enrolled as a control in a pregnancy study. This sample comprised peripheral blood, obtained in the third trimester of pregnancy. This chain links TRBV9 with TRBJ2-7; D may be TRBD1 (5 bases). CDR3 bases: TGTGCCAGCAGCGTAGGGGGCAGTCCCTCCTACGAGCAGTACTTC. Protein product: CASSVGGSPSYEQYF.